In this sample, the clone carrying this T cell receptor beta chain turned up a few times. With a much larger clone just one base away, this may be a read error. This record comes from a study of T cells in Graves' hyperthyroidism and ophthalmopathy. Researchers took RNA transcripts and amplified the TCR beta CDR3 regions from them. The HTBI primer set served for first-round RT-PCR of the TCR CDR3. TCRdb fed the multiplex PCR reads into MiXCR, producing one record per CDR3 protein. The table shows approximately 480,000 distinct CDR3 sequences, with about a fifth occurring only once. The CDR3 consists of 16 residues. Germline V gene sequence: CDR1 LNHNV, CDR2 YYDKDF (reference sequence).

The TCR was taken from a man between 18 and 35 years old with Graves' hyperthyroidism. The sequenced sample was blood. This sequence joins TRBV15 and TRBJ2-4, with 7 nucleotides matching TRBD1. The CDR3 here is CATSRAEGAVKNIKYF. The CDR3, as DNA: TGTGCCACCAGCAGAGCCGAGGGGGCGGTCAAAAACATTAAGTACTTC.